The TCR beta chain described here comes from a study of blood T cells in healthy people across ages. Findings of the study overall: Naive T cell percentage showed a strong correlation with TCR beta diversity.

The CDR3 is 14 residues long. Germline V gene lookup returns CDR1 MDHEN and CDR2 SYDVKM. J lost 0 bases, V lost 10 bases, and 8 bases had no gene match. For the second PCR, which ran for 7 to 11 cycles, a sample-barcoded 5' primer and a J-beta primer mix were used. TCRdb ran MiXCR on the 5' RACE reads and lists one entry per CDR3 protein. The repertoire has about 650,000 distinct CDR3 sequences, 32% of them found once; the top ten carry 15%. Notes on this clonotype: Its specificity is unknown.

The chain recombines TRBV28 with TRBJ1-1; the match to TRBD1 covers 7 bases. Sequenced: blood. This TCR came from a woman older than 75 in good health. Here the CDR3 reads CATTTGTMNTEAFF. CDR3 bases: TGTGCCACTACGACAGGGACGATGAACACTGAAGCTTTCTTT.